This T cell receptor beta chain was sequenced during a study of Ad26.COV2.S vaccination and SARS-CoV-2 variants. General observations from the study: Non-spike TCR breadth did not differ much between vaccine and placebo recipients. In vaccinated individuals, spike-specific CD8+ and CD4+ T cell responses reportedly displayed substantial breadth.

A remark on this clone: Its antigen is not identified.

The CDR3 is 17 residues long. Trimming took off 4 bases at V and 0 bases at J, with 18 bases between the two ends. Germline CDR1 reads SGHTA; CDR2 reads FQGTGA. Method: immunoSEQ multiplex PCR; TCRdb's copy keeps in-frame clones and lacks some. The sample yields about 350,000 clones, 90% to 95% seen once. The chain carries TRBV7-3 and TRBJ1-1; maybe TRBD1 (5 bases). The origin of this receptor is a human donor who had recovered from COVID-19. This sample comprised peripheral blood, obtained after recovery from COVID-19. The CDR3 coding sequence is TGTGCCAGCAGCTCAGACCAGAGGACAACTATGAACACTGAAGCTTTCTTT. Its translation is CASSSDQRTTMNTEAFF.